This is a list of T cell receptor beta chains from one sample in a study of T cell responses to AZD1222 COVID-19 vaccine. TCRdb keeps only in-frame clones here, not all; method: immunoSEQ multiplex PCR. Of about 94,000 clones detected, roughly 88% appear once; the ten largest clones hold roughly 15%. Sequencing was performed on peripheral blood, taken on day 0 of AZD1222 vaccination. The source is an adult in good health. Both conserved end residues are part of each CDR3. The D gene is left open where the match is weak. Some rows have no size entry. The others give once, few or many, or a class for an expanded clone.

v_gene: TRBV2; abundance: NA; j_gene: TRBJ1-4; d_gene: NA; CDR3aa: CASSGQPLGEKLFF; CDR3nt: TGTGCCAGCAGTGGACAGCCCCTTGGTGAAAAACTGTTTTTT
v_gene: TRBV4-2; abundance: NA; j_gene: TRBJ1-1; d_gene: NA; CDR3aa: CASSQGGLMNTEAFF; CDR3nt: TGTGCCAGCAGCCAAGGGGGACTCATGAACACTGAAGCTTTCTTT
v_gene: TRBV30; abundance: NA; j_gene: TRBJ2-3; d_gene: NA; CDR3aa: CAWRPSGKGPDTQYF; CDR3nt: TGTGCCTGGAGGCCCTCGGGGAAGGGCCCAGATACGCAGTATTTT
v_gene: TRBV10-2; abundance: NA; j_gene: TRBJ1-4; d_gene: NA; CDR3aa: CASRGNPPTNEKLFF; CDR3nt: TGCGCCAGCAGGGGTAATCCACCAACTAATGAAAAACTGTTTTTT
v_gene: TRBV7-2; abundance: NA; j_gene: TRBJ1-3; d_gene: NA; CDR3aa: CASSLGGQGKVNTIYF; CDR3nt: TGTGCCAGCAGCTTAGGTGGTCAAGGGAAGGTAAACACCATATATTTT
v_gene: TRBV6-5; abundance: NA; j_gene: TRBJ2-2; d_gene: NA; CDR3aa: CASSYFEAAELFF; CDR3nt: TGTGCCAGCAGTTACTTCGAGGCTGCGGAGCTGTTTTTT
v_gene: TRBV19; abundance: NA; j_gene: TRBJ1-1; d_gene: NA; CDR3aa: CASSNSRLTEAFF; CDR3nt: TGTGCCAGTAGTAATTCCAGGCTCACTGAAGCTTTCTTT
v_gene: TRBV7-2; abundance: NA; j_gene: TRBJ1-6; d_gene: TRBD1; CDR3aa: CASTFWTGGSPLHF; CDR3nt: TGTGCCAGCACCTTCTGGACAGGGGGTTCACCCCTCCACTTT
v_gene: TRBV7-9; abundance: NA; j_gene: TRBJ1-2; d_gene: NA; CDR3aa: CASSLGLRKPNYGYTF; CDR3nt: TGTGCCAGCAGCTTAGGGTTAAGAAAACCGAACTATGGCTACACCTTC
v_gene: TRBV14; abundance: NA; j_gene: TRBJ2-6; d_gene: NA; CDR3aa: CASSQDWGDFSGANVLTF; CDR3nt: TGTGCCAGCAGCCAAGATTGGGGGGACTTCTCTGGGGCCAACGTCCTGACTTTC
v_gene: TRBV9; abundance: once; j_gene: TRBJ1-6; d_gene: NA; CDR3aa: CASSVGSVSHSPLHF; CDR3nt: TGTGCCAGCAGCGTAGGGTCAGTCTCCCATTCACCCCTCCACTTT
v_gene: TRBV27; abundance: once; j_gene: TRBJ1-2; d_gene: TRBD1; CDR3aa: CASSQGGQGFDGYTF; CDR3nt: TGTGCCAGCAGTCAGGGGGGACAGGGGTTTGATGGCTACACCTTC
v_gene: TRBV6-5; abundance: NA; j_gene: TRBJ2-7; d_gene: NA; CDR3aa: CASRQDSNSYEQYF; CDR3nt: TGTGCCAGCAGACAGGACAGCAACTCCTACGAGCAGTACTTC
v_gene: TRBV6-5; abundance: NA; j_gene: TRBJ1-4; d_gene: NA; CDR3aa: CASSSGASEKLFF; CDR3nt: TGTGCCAGCAGTTCAGGGGCGAGTGAAAAACTGTTTTTT
v_gene: TRBV29-1; abundance: NA; j_gene: TRBJ2-7; d_gene: TRBD2; CDR3aa: CSVRTGLAHLRGEQYF; CDR3nt: TGCAGCGTCCGGACAGGACTAGCGCATCTGAGAGGCGAGCAGTACTTC
v_gene: TRBV6-5; abundance: NA; j_gene: TRBJ2-1; d_gene: NA; CDR3aa: CASSYRGSYNEQFF; CDR3nt: TGTGCCAGCAGTTACCGGGGGTCATACAATGAGCAGTTCTTC